This T cell receptor (beta chain) stems from a study of neurological immune-mediated disorders. Study-level findings and limits: The most TCR clonal expansion was seen in HTLV-1-associated myelopathy, whereas the least was seen in multiple sclerosis, below the level in healthy controls.

Germline assignment: CDR1 SGHTA and CDR2 FQGNSA. The CDR3 sequence is 17 residues long. Deletions cut 5 bases from V and 3 bases from J, with 21 bases between. The method for making cDNA was 5'RACE, and it used 10-nucleotide random UMIs. TCRdb re-called the 5' RACE reads with MiXCR, one entry per CDR3 protein. The sample holds roughly 30,000 distinct CDR3 sequences; under 7% are singletons and the top ten take roughly 8.8%. A note on this clonotype: No antigen is known for it.

The chain is built from TRBV7-2 and TRBJ2-3; tentatively, D is TRBD2 (6 bases). Sequenced: PBMCs. The sequence derives from a woman aged 50 to 65 in good health. This CDR3 reads CASSPGWGVGLTDTQYF. In DNA form, the CDR3 reads TGTGCCAGCAGCCCCGGGTGGGGGGTGGGCCTTACAGATACGCAGTATTTT. Together with reference TRBV7-2 and TRBJ2-3, the CDR3 gives the full variable domain: GAGVSQSPSNKVTEKGKDVELRCDPISGHTALYWYRQSLGQGLEFLIYFQGNSAPDKSGLPSDRFSAERTGGSVSTLTIQRTQQEDSAVYLCASSPGWGVGLTDTQYFGPGTRLTVL.